Each of the 31 T cell receptor beta chains below was sequenced from the same sample in a study of CD8 T cells in Susac syndrome. The authors reverse transcribed roughly 0.5 to 1 ug RNA with random hexamers. MiXCR, run by TCRdb on the immunoSEQ multiplex PCR reads, gives a single entry per CDR3 protein. Of 130,000 or so distinct CDR3 sequences listed, under 96% were seen once; the top ten hold about 0.14%. Material for sequencing was CD4+ T cells from PBMCs. These receptors were obtained from a human donor with Susac syndrome.

The chain links TRBV15 to TRBJ1-1; no clear D. The CDR3 length is 16 residues. V lost 0 bases to trimming and J lost 4 bases, with 15 bases between them. Looked up from germline, CDR1 is LNHNV and CDR2 is YYDKDF (reference sequence). For the CDR3, the DNA is TGTGCCACCAGCAGAGATGGACCGCCGGTTGTCACTGAAGCTTTCTTT. Protein product: CATSRDGPPVVTEAFF.

CDR3 nucleotides: TGCAGTGCTCAAGAGTCGACACGGAGGGAAACTAATGAAAAACTGTTTTTT. It encodes CSAQESTRRETNEKLFF. V is TRBV20-1 and J is TRBJ1-4; D is undetermined. The CDR3 consists of 17 residues. The germline V gene encodes CDR1 DFQATT and CDR2 SNEGSKA (reference sequence). Trimming took off 5 bases at V and 1 base at J, with 20 bases between the two ends.

The chain has TRBV20-1 and TRBJ2-3; TRBD2 matches 16 bases. The V gene end was trimmed by 4 bases and the J gene end by 1 base; junction bases not matched to a gene: 11. Germline V lookup: CDR1 DFQATT, CDR2 SNEGSKA (reference sequence). The length of the CDR3 is 19 residues. The CDR3 DNA reads as TGCAGTGCTACCTCTCCCGGGACTAGCGGGAGGGCCGGCACAGATACGCAGTATTTT. This codes for CSATSPGTSGRAGTDTQYF.

V gene TRBV20-1 combines with J gene TRBJ1-1; 8 positions match TRBD1. The J segment lost 1 base and the V segment lost 3 bases, leaving 1 base of the junction unmatched. CDR1 and CDR2 from the germline V gene are DFQATT and SNEGSKA (reference sequence). The CDR3 totals 13 residues. CDR3 bases: TGCAGTGCTAGTGGGACAGGGAACACTGAAGCTTTCTTT. Protein product: CSASGTGNTEAFF.

The rearrangement joins TRBV7-9 to TRBJ2-7, with D possibly being TRBD1 (6 bases). CDR3 length equals 14 residues. Trimming took 5 bases from V and 3 from J, leaving 14 bases between them. CDR1 and CDR2 (germline): SEHNR, FQNEAQ (reference sequence). CDR3 loop: CASSEQGYVYEQYF. CDR3 coding DNA: TGTGCCAGCAGCGAACAGGGATATGTCTACGAGCAGTACTTC.

V is TRBV2 and J is TRBJ1-5; D may be TRBD1 (5 bases). The ends were cut back, 4 bases at V and 7 bases at J, with 14 bases in the middle. Germline V gene sequence: CDR1 SNHLY, CDR2 FYNNEI. CDR3 length equals 14 residues. The DNA for the CDR3 is TGTGCCAGCAGTGGACAGAAAGGTAACCAGCCCCAGCATTTT. Its translation: CASSGQKGNQPQHF. The full variable domain, its missing parts supplied by reference TRBV2 and TRBJ1-5, is EPEVTQTPSHQVTQMGQEVILRCVPISNHLYFYWYRQILGQKVEFLVSFYNNEISEKSEIFDDQFSVERPDGSNFTLKIRSTKLEDSAMYFCASSGQKGNQPQHFGDGTRLSIL.

This chain links TRBV20-1 with TRBJ2-5; 11 nucleotides line up with TRBD2. This CDR3 region has 15 residues. With V trimmed by 6 bases and J by 2 bases, 8 bases remained unmatched. CDR1 DFQATT and CDR2 SNEGSKA come from the germline V gene (reference sequence). CDR3 bases: TGCAGTGCGCAGCCGGGACTAGCGGATCAAGAGACCCAGTACTTC. This sequence encodes CSAQPGLADQETQYF.

The chain links TRBV28 to TRBJ2-2; D is possibly TRBD1 (6 bases). CDR1 MDHEN and CDR2 SYDVKM come from the germline V gene. Trimming removed 4 bases from V and 6 bases from J, with 12 bases in between. There are 14 residues in the CDR3. The DNA for the CDR3 is TGTGCCAGCAGTTCGACTGGGGGCTCCGGGGAGCTGTTTTTT. Amino acids: CASSSTGGSGELFF.

The J gene is TRBJ2-2, the V gene TRBV28; unclear D gene. Germline values: CDR1 MDHEN, CDR2 SYDVKM. The CDR3 is 12 amino acids. With 5 bases removed from V and 5 bases from J, the gap between germline ends came to 6 bases. The CDR3 spells CASSRSTGELFF. Written as DNA, the CDR3 is TGTGCCAGCAGTAGATCGACCGGGGAGCTGTTTTTT. The variable domain in full, completed from reference TRBV28 and TRBJ2-2, reads DVKVTQSSRYLVKRTGEKVFLECVQDMDHENMFWYRQDPGLGLRLIYFSYDVKMKEKGDIPEGYSVSREKKERFSLILESASTNQTSMYLCASSRSTGELFFGEGSRLTVL.

The chain employs TRBV6-5 and TRBJ2-1; 7 nucleotides align to TRBD1. The CDR3 consists of 14 residues. Germline CDR1 and CDR2: MNHEY and SVGAGI. V was clipped by 4 bases and J by 0 bases; unmatched bases: 0. CDR3 region: CASSWDSSYNEQFF. CDR3 DNA sequence: TGTGCCAGCAGTTGGGACAGCTCCTACAATGAGCAGTTCTTC.

The rearrangement joins TRBV29-1 to TRBJ2-1; weak D call: TRBD2 (6 bases). In germline, CDR1 is SQVTM, CDR2 ANQGSEA. V shed 5 bases and J shed 0 bases, with 20 bases lying between them. The CDR3 is made up of 17 amino acids. The CDR3 is CSVRSGGGLGSYNEQFF. CDR3 nucleotides: TGCAGCGTTCGCTCAGGTGGGGGGTTGGGCTCCTACAATGAGCAGTTCTTC.

The J gene is TRBJ1-1, the V gene TRBV29-1; no clear D gene. Per germline, CDR1 SQVTM and CDR2 ANQGSEA. The CDR3 is 12 amino acids. With 5 bases removed from V and 3 bases from J, the gap between germline ends came to 10 bases. The CDR3 region has the DNA TGCAGCGTTTACCCGGGATACACTGAAGCTTTCTTT. It yields the protein CSVYPGYTEAFF.

V gene TRBV5-4 combines with J gene TRBJ2-1; D remains ambiguous. The CDR3 has 15 amino acids. Trimming stripped 0 bases from V and 2 bases from J, with 9 bases between. The germline V gene encodes CDR1 SGHNT and CDR2 YYREEE (reference sequence). The CDR3 reads CASSLDSSPYNEQFF. DNA for the CDR3: TGTGCCAGCAGCTTGGACTCATCTCCCTACAATGAGCAGTTCTTC. The entire variable domain, with the rest obtained from reference TRBV5-4 and TRBJ2-1, is as follows: ETGVTQSPTHLIKTRGQQVTLRCSSQSGHNTVSWYQQALGQGPQFIFQYYREEENGRGNFPPRFSGLQFPNYSSELNVNALELDDSALYLCASSLDSSPYNEQFFGPGTRLTVL.

The CDR3 DNA is TGCAGTGCTAGAGGGTCCTTCTCTGGAAACACCATATATTTT. This codes for CSARGSFSGNTIYF. This chain uses TRBV20-1 with TRBJ1-3; D uncertain. Germline V gene lookup returns CDR1 DFQATT and CDR2 SNEGSKA (reference sequence). The V gene lost 1 base and the J gene lost 0 bases, with 7 bases spanning the gap. CDR3 length: 14 residues.

The genes are TRBV29-1 and TRBJ2-7; D is possibly TRBD1 (6 bases). CDR1 is SQVTM, CDR2 ANQGSEA, per germline. Trimming pared 4 bases from V and 0 bases from J, leaving 13 bases between. The CDR3 loop spans 14 amino acids. The DNA for the CDR3 is TGCAGCGTTGCAGTTTTGGACAGCTCCTACGAGCAGTACTTC. This sequence encodes CSVAVLDSSYEQYF.

J is TRBJ2-2 and V is TRBV29-1, with 10 bases lining up with TRBD2. This CDR3 has 15 residues. Germline loops: CDR1 SQVTM, CDR2 ANQGSEA. J lost 6 bases, V lost 4 bases, and 8 bases had no gene match. This chain's CDR3 is CSVVWSGRAPGELFF. The CDR3 coding sequence is TGCAGCGTTGTTTGGAGCGGGAGGGCCCCCGGGGAGCTGTTTTTT.

The chain uses TRBV4-2 and TRBJ2-1, with D hard to call. CDR1 is LGHNA and CDR2 is YNFKEQ in the germline V gene. Trimming cost V 3 bases and J 15 bases, with 9 bases left between them. CDR3 length equals 10 residues. The CDR3 region has the DNA TGTGCCAGCAGCCAGGGTGATCGGTTCTTC. Encoded protein: CASSQGDRFF.

The rearrangement uses TRBV15 and TRBJ2-1; 10 bases align to TRBD2. Germline CDR1 and CDR2: LNHNV and YYDKDF (reference sequence). With V trimmed by 2 bases and J by 4 bases, 5 bases remained unmatched. This CDR3 is 16 amino acids long. CDR3 loop: CATSRQLAGQYNEQFF. The CDR3 DNA reads as TGTGCCACCAGCAGACAACTAGCGGGACAGTACAATGAGCAGTTCTTC.

The rearrangement joins TRBV18 to TRBJ1-1, with D perhaps TRBD1 (5 bases). CDR1 is KGHSH, CDR2 LQKENI, per germline. Deletions cut 2 bases from V and 5 bases from J, with 18 bases between. The length of the CDR3 is 16 residues. CDR3 DNA sequence: TGTGCCAGCTCACCAAACCGGGGCGGGAGAGGAACTGAAGCTTTCTTT. Protein product: CASSPNRGGRGTEAFF.

This chain connects TRBV7-2 to TRBJ2-2; D unclear. Germline CDR1 SGHTA, CDR2 FQGNSA. Trimming stripped 3 bases from V and 7 bases from J, with 6 bases between. This CDR3 has 12 amino acids. Written as DNA, the CDR3 is TGTGCCAGCAGCTTTTCTTTCGGGGAGCTGTTTTTT. Its translation is CASSFSFGELFF.

The rearrangement uses TRBV2 and TRBJ2-1; TRBD1 matches 12 bases. Germline V gives CDR1 SNHLY, CDR2 FYNNEI. Trimming at V came to 4 bases and at J to 9 bases, leaving 7 bases not matched to a gene. The CDR3 spans 15 residues. CDR3 DNA: TGTGCCAGCAGTGTCCCGGGACAGGGGGCAGGTGAGCAGTTCTTC. Translation gives CASSVPGQGAGEQFF.

The chain links TRBV6-2 or TRBV6-3 to TRBJ2-7; weak D call: TRBD2 (6 bases). The length of the CDR3 is 15 residues. V lost 2 bases, J lost 3 bases, and 14 bases lay in between. From germline, CDR1 is MNHEY and CDR2 SVGEGT. The DNA for the CDR3 is TGTGCCAGCAGTTACCGTCTAGCGAGGGACTACGAGCAGTACTTC. It yields the protein CASSYRLARDYEQYF.

The rearrangement joins TRBV2 to TRBJ1-5; D unclear. In germline, CDR1 is SNHLY, CDR2 FYNNEI. Deletions cut 8 bases from V and 6 bases from J, with 14 bases between. CDR3 length: 13 residues. The CDR3 loop is CASFREAGQPQHF. In DNA, the CDR3 is TGTGCCAGCTTCCGGGAGGCGGGTCAGCCCCAGCATTTT.

The V gene is TRBV28, the J gene TRBJ1-2; D not certain. Looked up from germline, CDR1 is MDHEN and CDR2 is SYDVKM. Trimming pared 4 bases from V and 0 bases from J, leaving 0 bases between. This CDR3 spans 11 amino acids. The chain's CDR3 is CASSSNYGYTF. The DNA for the CDR3 is TGTGCCAGCAGTTCTAACTATGGCTACACCTTC.

V and J are TRBV3-1 and TRBJ2-7, with D possibly matching TRBD2 (5 bases). CDR1 and CDR2 from the germline V gene are LGHDT and YNNKEL (reference sequence). The CDR3 runs to 15 residues. V lost 3 bases and J lost 1, with 13 bases in between. CDR3 residues: CASSQPIRGSYEQYF. The DNA of the CDR3 is TGTGCCAGCAGCCAGCCAATCCGGGGATCCTACGAGCAGTACTTC.

The genes are TRBV20-1 and TRBJ2-4; 7 nucleotides line up with TRBD1. V shed 6 bases, J shed 13 bases, and the junction held 9 bases outside the gene matches. This CDR3 contains 11 residues. Germline V gene lookup returns CDR1 DFQATT and CDR2 SNEGSKA (reference sequence). CDR3 region: CSAPNRGSQYF. In nucleotides, the CDR3 is TGCAGTGCCCCTAACAGGGGCAGCCAGTACTTC.

This clonotype came up a few times. V is TRBV2 and J is TRBJ2-3; D is ambiguous. V lost 8 bases and J 3 bases, leaving 9 bases between the germline ends. Germline CDR1 SNHLY, CDR2 FYNNEI. The CDR3 is 12 amino acids. CDR3 bases: TGTGCCAGCTCGGTGGGGACAGATACGCAGTATTTT. Translating gives CASSVGTDTQYF.

The chain employs TRBV30 and TRBJ1-5; D might be TRBD1 (6 bases). Between the trimmed V and J ends, which lost 2 bases and 5 bases, there was a span of 10 bases. CDR3 length equals 13 residues. Germline V gene data show CDR1 as GTSNPN and CDR2 as SVGIG (reference sequence). CDR3 protein: CAWSQPGDQPQHF. Written as DNA, the CDR3 is TGTGCCTGGAGTCAACCAGGGGATCAGCCCCAGCATTTT.

V usage is TRBV3-1 and J usage is TRBJ1-2; no reliable D call. The CDR3 sequence is 14 residues long. Looked up from germline, CDR1 is LGHDT and CDR2 is YNNKEL (reference sequence). The V and J ends lost 2 bases and 7 bases respectively, with 14 bases between them. CDR3 coding DNA: TGTGCCAGCAGCCAAAGTGGAGGGCTGAGTGGCTACACCTTC. Its translation is CASSQSGGLSGYTF.

The genes are TRBV3-1 and TRBJ2-2, with 7 bases that match TRBD1. This CDR3 spans 14 amino acids. V shed 5 bases and J 6 bases; nucleotides not matched to a gene: 6. Germline V gene data show CDR1 as LGHDT and CDR2 as YNNKEL (reference sequence). CDR3 DNA sequence: TGTGCCAGCAGCATTACAGGGGAAGCCGGGGAGCTGTTTTTT. Translation: CASSITGEAGELFF.

The genes are TRBV3-1 and TRBJ2-7; D perhaps matches TRBD2 (5 bases). Germline loops: CDR1 LGHDT, CDR2 YNNKEL (reference sequence). CDR3 size: 13 residues. Trimming took off 8 bases at V and 5 bases at J, with 16 bases between the two ends. The CDR3 reads CASSGLGTHEQYF. The CDR3 DNA sequence: TGTGCCAGCTCCGGACTGGGAACCCACGAGCAGTACTTC.